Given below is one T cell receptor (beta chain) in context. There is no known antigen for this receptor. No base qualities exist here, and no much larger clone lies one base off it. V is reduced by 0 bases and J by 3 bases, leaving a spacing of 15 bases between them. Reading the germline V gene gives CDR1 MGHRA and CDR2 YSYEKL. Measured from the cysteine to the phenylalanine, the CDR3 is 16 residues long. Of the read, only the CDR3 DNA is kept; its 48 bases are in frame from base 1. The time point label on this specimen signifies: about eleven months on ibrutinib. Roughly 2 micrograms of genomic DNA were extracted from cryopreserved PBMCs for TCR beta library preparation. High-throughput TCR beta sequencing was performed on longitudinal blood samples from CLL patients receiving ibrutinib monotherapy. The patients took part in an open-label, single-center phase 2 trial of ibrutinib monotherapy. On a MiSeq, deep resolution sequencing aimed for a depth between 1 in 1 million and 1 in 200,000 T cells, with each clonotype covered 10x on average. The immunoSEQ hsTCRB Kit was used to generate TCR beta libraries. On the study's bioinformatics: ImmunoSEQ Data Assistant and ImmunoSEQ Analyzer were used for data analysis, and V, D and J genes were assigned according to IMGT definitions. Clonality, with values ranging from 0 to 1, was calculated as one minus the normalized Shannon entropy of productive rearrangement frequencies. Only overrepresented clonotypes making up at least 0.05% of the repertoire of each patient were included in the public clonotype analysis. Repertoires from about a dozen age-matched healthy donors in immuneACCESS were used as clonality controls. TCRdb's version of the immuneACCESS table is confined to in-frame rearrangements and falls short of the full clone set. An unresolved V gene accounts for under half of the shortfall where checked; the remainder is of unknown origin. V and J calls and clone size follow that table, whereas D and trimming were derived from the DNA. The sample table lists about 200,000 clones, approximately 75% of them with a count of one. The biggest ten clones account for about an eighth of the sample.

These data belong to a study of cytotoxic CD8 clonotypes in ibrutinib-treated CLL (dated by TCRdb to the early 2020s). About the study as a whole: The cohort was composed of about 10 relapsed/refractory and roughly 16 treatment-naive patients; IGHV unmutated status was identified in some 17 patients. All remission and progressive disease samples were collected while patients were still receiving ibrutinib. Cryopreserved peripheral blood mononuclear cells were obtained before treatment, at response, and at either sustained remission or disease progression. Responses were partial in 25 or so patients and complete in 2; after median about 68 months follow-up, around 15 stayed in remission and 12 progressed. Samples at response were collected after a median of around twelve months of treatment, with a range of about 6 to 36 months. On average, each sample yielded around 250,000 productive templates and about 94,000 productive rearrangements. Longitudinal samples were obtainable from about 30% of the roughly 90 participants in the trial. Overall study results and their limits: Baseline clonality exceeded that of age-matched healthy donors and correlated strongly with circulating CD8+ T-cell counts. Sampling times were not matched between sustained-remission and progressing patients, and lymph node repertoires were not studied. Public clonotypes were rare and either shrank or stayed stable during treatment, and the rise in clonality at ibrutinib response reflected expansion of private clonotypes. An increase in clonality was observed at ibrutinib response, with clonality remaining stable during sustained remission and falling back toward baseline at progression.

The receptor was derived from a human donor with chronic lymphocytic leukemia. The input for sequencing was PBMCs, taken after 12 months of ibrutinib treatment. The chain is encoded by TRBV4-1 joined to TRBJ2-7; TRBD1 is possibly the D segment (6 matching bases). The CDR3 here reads CASSQDSLQGFYEQYF. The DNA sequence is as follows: TGCGCCAGCAGCCAAGACTCACTTCAGGGGTTCTACGAGCAGTACTTC.